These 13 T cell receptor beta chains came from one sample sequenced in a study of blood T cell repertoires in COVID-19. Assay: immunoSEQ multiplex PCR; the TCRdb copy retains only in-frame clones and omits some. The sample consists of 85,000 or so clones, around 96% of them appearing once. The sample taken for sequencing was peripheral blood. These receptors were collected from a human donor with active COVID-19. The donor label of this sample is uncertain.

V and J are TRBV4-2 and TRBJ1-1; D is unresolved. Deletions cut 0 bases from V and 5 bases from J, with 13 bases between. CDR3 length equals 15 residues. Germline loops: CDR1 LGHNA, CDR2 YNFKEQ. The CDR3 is CASSQDRPPRTEAFF. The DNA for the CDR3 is TGTGCCAGCAGCCAAGATCGCCCCCCCAGGACTGAAGCTTTCTTT.

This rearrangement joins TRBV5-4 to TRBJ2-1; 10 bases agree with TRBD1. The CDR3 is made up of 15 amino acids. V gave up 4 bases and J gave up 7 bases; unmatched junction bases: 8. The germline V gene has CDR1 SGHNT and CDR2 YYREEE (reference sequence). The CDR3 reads CASSPGQGKWNEQFF. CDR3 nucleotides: TGTGCCAGCAGCCCGGGACAGGGGAAATGGAATGAGCAGTTCTTC.

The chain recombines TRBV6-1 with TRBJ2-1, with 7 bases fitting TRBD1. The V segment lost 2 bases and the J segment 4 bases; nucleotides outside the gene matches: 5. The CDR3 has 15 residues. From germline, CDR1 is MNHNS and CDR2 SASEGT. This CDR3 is CASSERGLGYNEQFF. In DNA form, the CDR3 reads TGTGCCAGCAGTGAAAGGGGGCTAGGGTACAATGAGCAGTTCTTC.

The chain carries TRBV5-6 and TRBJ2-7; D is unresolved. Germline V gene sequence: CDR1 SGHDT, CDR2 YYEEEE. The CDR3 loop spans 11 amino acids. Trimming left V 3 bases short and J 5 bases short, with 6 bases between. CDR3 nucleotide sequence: TGTGCCAGCAGCTCCATCCACGAGCAGTACTTC. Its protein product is CASSSIHEQYF.

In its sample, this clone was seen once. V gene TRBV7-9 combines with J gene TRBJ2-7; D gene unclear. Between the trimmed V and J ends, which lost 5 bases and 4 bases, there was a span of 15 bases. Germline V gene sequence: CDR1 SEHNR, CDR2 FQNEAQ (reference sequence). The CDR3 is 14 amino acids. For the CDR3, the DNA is TGTGCCAGCAGCCCTCAGTCGAAATGGTACGAGCAGTACTTC. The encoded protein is CASSPQSKWYEQYF.

The CDR3 bases are TGTGCCAGTAGCACCAGGACAGGACCGGGGGAGACCCAGTACTTC. Protein: CASSTRTGPGETQYF. The chain couples TRBV19 to TRBJ2-5, with 7 positions matching TRBD1. With 6 bases clipped from V and 5 bases from J, the junction kept 12 bases outside the gene matches. Per germline, CDR1 LNHDA and CDR2 SQIVND (reference sequence). The CDR3 has 15 residues.

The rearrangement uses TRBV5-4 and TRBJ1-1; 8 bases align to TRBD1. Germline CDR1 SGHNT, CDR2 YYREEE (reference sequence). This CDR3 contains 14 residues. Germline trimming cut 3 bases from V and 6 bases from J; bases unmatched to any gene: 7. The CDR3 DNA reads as TGTGCCAGCAGCTCCCAGGACAGGGTCGCTGAAGCTTTCTTT. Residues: CASSSQDRVAEAFF.

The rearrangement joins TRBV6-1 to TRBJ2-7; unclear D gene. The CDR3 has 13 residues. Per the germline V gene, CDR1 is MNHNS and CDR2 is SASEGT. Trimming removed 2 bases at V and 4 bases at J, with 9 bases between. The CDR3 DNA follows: TGTGCCAGCAGTGAATCCCCCGGTTACGAGCAGTACTTC. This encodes CASSESPGYEQYF.

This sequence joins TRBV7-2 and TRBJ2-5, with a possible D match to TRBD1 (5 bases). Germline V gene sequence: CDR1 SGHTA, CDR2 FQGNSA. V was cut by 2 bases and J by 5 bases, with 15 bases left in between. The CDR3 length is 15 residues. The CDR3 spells CASSLRGPTVETQYF. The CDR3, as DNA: TGTGCCAGCAGCTTAAGGGGTCCGACAGTTGAGACCCAGTACTTC.

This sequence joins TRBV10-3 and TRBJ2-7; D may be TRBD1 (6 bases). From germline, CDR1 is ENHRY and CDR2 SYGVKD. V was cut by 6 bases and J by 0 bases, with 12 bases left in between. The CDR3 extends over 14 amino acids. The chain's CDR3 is CAISQPQGSYEQYF. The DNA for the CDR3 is TGTGCCATCAGCCAACCACAGGGCTCCTACGAGCAGTACTTC.

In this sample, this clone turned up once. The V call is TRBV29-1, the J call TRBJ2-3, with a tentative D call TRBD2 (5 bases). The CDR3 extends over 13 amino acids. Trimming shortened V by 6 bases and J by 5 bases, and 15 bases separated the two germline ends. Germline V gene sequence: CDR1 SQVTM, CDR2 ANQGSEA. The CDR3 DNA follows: TGCAGCGTCGGGGATTTATTGGTAGATACGCAGTATTTT. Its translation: CSVGDLLVDTQYF.

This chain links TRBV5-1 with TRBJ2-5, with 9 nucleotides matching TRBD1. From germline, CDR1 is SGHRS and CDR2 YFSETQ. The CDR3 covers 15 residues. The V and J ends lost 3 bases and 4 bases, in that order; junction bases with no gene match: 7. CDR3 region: CASSSRDRAVETQYF. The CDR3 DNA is TGCGCCAGCAGCTCAAGGGACAGGGCGGTAGAGACCCAGTACTTC.

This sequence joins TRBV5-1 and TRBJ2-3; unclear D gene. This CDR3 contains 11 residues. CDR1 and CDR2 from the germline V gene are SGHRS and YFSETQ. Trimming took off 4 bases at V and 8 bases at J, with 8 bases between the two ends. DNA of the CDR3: TGCGCCAGCAGCCTGAGCTTTACGCAGTATTTT. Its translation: CASSLSFTQYF.